Listed here are 12 T cell receptor beta chains from one sample, sequenced in a study of glioma-infiltrating T cells. The iRepertoire nested amplicon-rescue multiplex PCR amplified TCR alpha and beta CDR3s from RNA. MiXCR, applied by TCRdb to the multiplex PCR reads, yields one record per CDR3 protein. The sample includes 95,000 to 110,000 distinct CDR3 sequences, about 28% seen only once; the top ten take approximately 43%. Sequenced input: glioma tissue, nonneoplastic brain tissue, or PBMCs (not recorded which). The receptors were gathered from a human donor with low-grade glioma or glioblastoma, undergoing nonglioma brain surgery, or in good health (not recorded which).

The chain joins TRBV19 to TRBJ1-5, with TRBD1 matching over 9 bases. The J segment lost 1 base and the V segment lost 6 bases, leaving 1 base of the junction unmatched. CDR3 length: 14 amino acids. Germline V gene lookup returns CDR1 LNHDA and CDR2 SQIVND (reference sequence). CDR3 sequence (DNA): TGTGCCAGTAGACAGGGGGCGAGCAATCAGCCCCAGCATTTT. As protein: CASRQGASNQPQHF.

As regards this clonotype: This could be a read error, since a much larger clone is one nucleotide away. This chain links TRBV20-1 with TRBJ1-5; 9 positions agree with TRBD1. J lost 1 base, V lost 5 bases, and 12 bases had no gene match. The CDR3 sequence is 17 residues long. The germline V gene has CDR1 DFQATT and CDR2 SNEGSKA (reference sequence). CDR3 nucleotide sequence: TGCAGTGCTCCCATTACAGGGGGCCTTAGCAGCAATCAGCCCCAGCATTTT. This encodes CSAPITGGLSSNQPQHF.

This clonotype came up many times. This chain connects TRBV4-2 to TRBJ1-2; TRBD1 matches at 7 bases. The CDR3 loop spans 15 amino acids. From germline, CDR1 is LGHNA and CDR2 YNFKEQ. Trimming removed 2 bases from V and 8 bases from J; junction bases left unmatched: 11. As DNA, the CDR3 is TGTGCCAGCAGCCAACAAGAGGACAGGTCGGAGGGCTACACCTTC. This gives the protein CASSQQEDRSEGYTF.

This clonotype was recorded at least ten times. The chain carries TRBV28 and TRBJ2-3; D unresolved. Trimming removed 2 bases from V and 4 bases from J, with 7 bases in between. Germline lookup yields CDR1 MDHEN and CDR2 SYDVKM. This CDR3 is built from 13 residues. CDR3 protein: CASSLGGADTQYF. The CDR3 coding sequence is TGTGCCAGCAGTTTAGGTGGGGCAGATACGCAGTATTTT.

This clonotype came up a few times. This CDR3 reads CASSSSRDRLKTFF. The CDR3 DNA is TGTGCCAGCAGCTCATCACGAGACAGGCTTAAGACTTTCTTT. The chain employs TRBV5-4 and TRBJ1-1; D perhaps matches TRBD1 (6 bases). V lost 3 bases, J lost 12 bases, and 21 bases lay in between. This CDR3 comprises 14 residues. Looked up from germline, CDR1 is SGHNT and CDR2 is YYREEE (reference sequence).

Worth noting for this clonotype: With a much larger clone just one base away, this may be a read error. The CDR3 protein is CSAHRGETRTLEQYF. CDR3 nucleotide sequence: TGCAGTGCTCACAGGGGGGAAACTAGGACCCTTGAGCAGTACTTC. The rearrangement uses TRBV20-1 and TRBJ2-7; 8 bases match TRBD1. Germline values: CDR1 DFQATT, CDR2 SNEGSKA (reference sequence). V gave up 5 bases and J gave up 7 bases; unmatched junction bases: 16. This CDR3 comprises 15 residues.

On this clonotype: This sequence may be a read error, since a much larger clone differs from it by one base. The CDR3 does not end in the conserved phenylalanine or tryptophan, so this is likely a read error. The chain carries TRBV6-6 and TRBJ2-1; perhaps D is TRBD1 or TRBD2 (5 bases each). The ends were cut back, 2 bases at V and 0 bases at J, with 11 bases in the middle. CDR3 length equals 16 residues. Germline CDR1 and CDR2: MNHNY and SVGAGI (reference sequence). CDR3 protein: CASSYGDPFSYNEQFL. The CDR3 bases are TGTGCCAGCAGTTACGGGGACCCCTTCTCCTACAATGAGCAGTTCCTC.

This clonotype has ten or more counts. The rearrangement joins TRBV20-1 to TRBJ2-1; D not certain. The CDR3 totals 13 residues. V was trimmed by 0 bases and J by 6 bases, leaving 9 bases between them. The germline CDR1 and CDR2 sequences are DFQATT and SNEGSKA (reference sequence). CDR3 amino acids: CSARDASPNEQFF. CDR3 in DNA: TGCAGTGCTAGAGATGCCTCCCCCAATGAGCAGTTCTTC.

The J gene is TRBJ2-1, the V gene TRBV24-1; a weak D match, TRBD1 (5 bases). This CDR3 has 15 amino acids. Germline CDR1 is KGHDR and CDR2 is SFDVKD. V shed 3 bases and J shed 4 bases, with 12 bases lying between them. CDR3 in amino acids: CATSDAGKSYNEQFF. CDR3 DNA: TGTGCCACCAGTGATGCAGGGAAATCTTACAATGAGCAGTTCTTC.

The sample holds many counts of this clonotype. The rearrangement uses TRBV20-1 and TRBJ2-3; 8 bases map to TRBD2. The CDR3 loop spans 15 amino acids. The germline V gene encodes CDR1 DFQATT and CDR2 SNEGSKA (reference sequence). V lost 5 bases and J lost 4; bases outside the gene matches: 11. DNA of the CDR3: TGCAGTGCTTCCTTGGGCGGGGGGATCGCAGATACGCAGTATTTT. Protein product: CSASLGGGIADTQYF.

This clonotype has just a few counts. Being one base from a much bigger clone, this may be a read error. This CDR3 is missing its conserved last phenylalanine or tryptophan, likely due to a read error. This chain uses TRBV4-2 with TRBJ1-1; no firm D call. The CDR3 contains 15 residues. Trimming cost V 0 bases and J 4 bases, with 12 bases left between them. Germline CDR1 LGHNA, CDR2 YNFKEQ. CDR3 residues: CASSQDVLGGTEAFL. The CDR3 coding sequence is TGTGCCAGCAGCCAAGATGTGTTGGGAGGCACTGAAGCTTTCCTT.

This clonotype was seen ten or more times. V usage is TRBV7-9 and J usage is TRBJ2-3, with 8 positions matching TRBD1. Germline V lookup: CDR1 SEHNR, CDR2 FQNEAQ (reference sequence). V lost 4 bases and J lost 4; bases outside the gene matches: 7. This CDR3 is 15 amino acids long. The CDR3 protein is CASSSTSTGADTQYF. The CDR3 DNA follows: TGTGCCAGCAGCTCCACCTCGACAGGGGCAGATACGCAGTATTTT.